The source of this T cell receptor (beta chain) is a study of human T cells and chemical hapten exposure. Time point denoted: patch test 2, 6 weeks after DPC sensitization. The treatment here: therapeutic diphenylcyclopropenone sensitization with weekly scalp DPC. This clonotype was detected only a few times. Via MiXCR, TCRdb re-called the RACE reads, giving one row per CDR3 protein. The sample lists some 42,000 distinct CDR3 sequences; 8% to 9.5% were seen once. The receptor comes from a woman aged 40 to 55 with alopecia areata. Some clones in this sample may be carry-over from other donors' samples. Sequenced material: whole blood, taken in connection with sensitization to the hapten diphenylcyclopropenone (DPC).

In DNA, the CDR3 is TGTGCCAGCTCACTCGGATCGGGGGACCGCCGGGTTTCACCCCTCCACTTT. Translation: CASSLGSGDRRVSPLHF. This sequence joins TRBV18 and TRBJ1-6, with D possibly being TRBD1 (5 bases). This CDR3 spans 17 amino acids. Germline CDR1 and CDR2: KGHSH and LQKENI. The germline V and J ends were trimmed by 4 bases and 9 bases, with 22 bases remaining between them. The complete variable domain, with remaining parts taken from reference TRBV18 and TRBJ1-6, reads NAGVMQNPRHLVRRRGQEARLRCSPMKGHSHVYWYRQLPEEGLKFMVYLQKENIIDESGMPKERFSAEFPKEGPSILRIQQVVRGDSAAYFCASSLGSGDRRVSPLHFGNGTRLTVT.